This TCR beta chain was sequenced during a study of T-cell memory formation after mild COVID-19. TCRdb itself ran the 5' RACE reads through MiXCR, one entry per CDR3 protein. The repertoire has 240,000 or so distinct CDR3 sequences, 7.5% to 10% of them found once; the top ten carry around 20%. The V gene's germline CDR1 is LGHNA and CDR2 YSLEER. The CDR3 covers 15 residues. Deletions cut 1 base from V and 8 bases from J, with 14 bases between. The V call is TRBV4-3, the J call TRBJ1-4; D uncertain. Sequencing used PBMCs or a T cell subset sorted from them (not recorded which). The clonotype was recovered from a young man who had mild COVID-19 (a few samples of this study predate the infection). Cell type and time point are not known. The CDR3 spells CASSQGSSPGEKLFF. The CDR3 DNA is TGCGCCAGCAGCCAAGGGTCGTCGCCTGGGGAAAAACTGTTTTTT.